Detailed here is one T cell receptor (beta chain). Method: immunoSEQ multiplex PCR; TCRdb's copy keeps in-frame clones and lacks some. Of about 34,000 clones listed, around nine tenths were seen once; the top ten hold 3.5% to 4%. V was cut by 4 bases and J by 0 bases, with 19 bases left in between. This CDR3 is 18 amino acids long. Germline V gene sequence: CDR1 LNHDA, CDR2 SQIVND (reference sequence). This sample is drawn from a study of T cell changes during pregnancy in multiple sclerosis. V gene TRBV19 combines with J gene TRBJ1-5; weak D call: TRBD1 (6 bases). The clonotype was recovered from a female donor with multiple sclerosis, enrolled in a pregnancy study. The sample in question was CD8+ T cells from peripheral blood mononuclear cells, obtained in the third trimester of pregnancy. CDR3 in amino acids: CASSTQGQGPYSNQPQHF. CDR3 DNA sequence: TGTGCCAGTAGTACTCAGGGGCAGGGCCCATATAGCAATCAGCCCCAGCATTTT.